The 16 T cell receptor beta chains in this list originate from one sample, sequenced in a study of blood T cell repertoires in COVID-19. Using immunoSEQ multiplex PCR, the repertoire was profiled, and TCRdb retains in-frame clones only, with some absent. The table shows about 260,000 clones, with around 89% occurring only once. The sequencing input was PBMCs or T cells enriched from blood (not recorded which). The receptors were sampled from a woman aged 18-29 years who had recovered from COVID-19.

The J gene is TRBJ2-1, the V gene TRBV6-2 or TRBV6-3; 12 nucleotides line up with TRBD2. Germline V gene sequence: CDR1 MNHEY, CDR2 SVGEGT. The CDR3 runs to 15 residues. V lost 6 bases and J lost 6; bases outside the gene matches: 6. The CDR3 DNA reads TGTGCCAGCAGCAGAGAGACTAGCGGGGGCAATGAGCAGTTCTTC. Its translation: CASSRETSGGNEQFF.

This clone has only a few counts. The V gene is TRBV6-6, the J gene TRBJ1-1; possibly TRBD1 for D (6 bases). Germline V gene lookup returns CDR1 MNHNY and CDR2 SVGAGI (reference sequence). This CDR3 comprises 17 residues. Trimming pared 5 bases from V and 0 bases from J, leaving 19 bases between. The CDR3: CASSRQRTGPLNTEAFF. Written as DNA, the CDR3 is TGTGCCAGCAGTCGACAGAGAACAGGGCCCCTGAACACTGAAGCTTTCTTT.

The rearrangement uses TRBV6-1 and TRBJ1-2; 9 bases agree with TRBD1. V shed 2 bases, J shed 1 base, and the junction held 5 bases outside the gene matches. CDR3 length equals 16 residues. Germline lookup yields CDR1 MNHNS and CDR2 SASEGT. The CDR3 region has the DNA TGTGCCAGCAGTGAATTATGGACAGGGGATAACTATGGCTACACCTTC. It encodes CASSELWTGDNYGYTF.

This chain connects TRBV27 to TRBJ1-1; TRBD1 matches at 7 bases. Germline V gene lookup returns CDR1 MNHEY and CDR2 SMNVEV (reference sequence). J was trimmed by 0 bases and V by 5 bases; bases with no gene match: 3. The CDR3 runs to 14 residues. CDR3 amino acids: CASSNGQVNTEAFF. The CDR3 bases are TGTGCCAGCAGTAACGGACAGGTGAACACTGAAGCTTTCTTT.

J is TRBJ1-1 and V is TRBV30, with D possibly TRBD1 on 5 matching bases. The germline gives CDR1 GTSNPN, CDR2 SVGIG (reference sequence). The CDR3 sequence is 14 residues long. Trimming shortened V by 1 base and J by 1 base, and 10 bases separated the two germline ends. CDR3 sequence reads: CAWSEAGRNTEAFF. The CDR3 coding sequence is TGTGCCTGGAGTGAGGCAGGGCGGAACACTGAAGCTTTCTTT.

This chain links TRBV7-9 with TRBJ1-1; 8 bases map to TRBD1. After removal of 5 bases from V and 2 bases from J, the junction contained 1 base not matched to a gene. The CDR3 covers 13 residues. Germline V lookup: CDR1 SEHNR, CDR2 FQNEAQ (reference sequence). Here the CDR3 DNA reads TGTGCCAGCAGCGACAGGGGTAACACTGAAGCTTTCTTT. This gives the protein CASSDRGNTEAFF.

The J gene is TRBJ1-1, the V gene TRBV2, with D tentatively TRBD1 (5 bases). Germline CDR1 reads SNHLY; CDR2 reads FYNNEI. Deletions cut 6 bases from V and 5 bases from J, with 16 bases between. The CDR3 is made up of 14 amino acids. CDR3: CASRVQGPTTEAFF. The CDR3 DNA reads as TGTGCCAGCAGGGTGCAGGGCCCGACGACTGAAGCTTTCTTT.

The count of this clone is one. V is TRBV3-1 (or the pseudogene TRBV3-2) and J is TRBJ2-3; possible D gene TRBD1, 5 bases. The CDR3 loop spans 13 amino acids. The germline CDR1 and CDR2 sequences are LGHDT and YNNKEL (reference sequence). The V gene lost 2 bases and the J gene lost 6 bases, with 9 bases spanning the gap. As DNA, the CDR3 is TGTGCCAGCAGCCAATCGACAGCCGATACGCAGTATTTT. Encoded protein: CASSQSTADTQYF.

CDR3 loop: CASSLGAGTYAYGYTF. In DNA form, the CDR3 reads TGTGCCAGCAGCTTGGGGGCAGGGACATATGCTTATGGCTACACCTTC. The genes are TRBV5-6 and TRBJ1-2; D is possibly TRBD1 (6 bases). Germline V gene lookup returns CDR1 SGHDT and CDR2 YYEEEE. V lost 0 bases to trimming and J lost 5 bases, with 17 bases between them. The CDR3 covers 16 residues. The variable domain in full, with the rest retrieved from reference TRBV5-6 and TRBJ1-2, is DAGVTQSPTHLIKTRGQQVTLRCSPKSGHDTVSWYQQALGQGPQFIFQYYEEEERQRGNFPDRFSGHQFPNYSSELNVNALLLGDSALYLCASSLGAGTYAYGYTFGSGTRLTVV.

This clone showed up just once. Additional DNA sequences in this sample encode the identical CDR3. The chain carries TRBV18 and TRBJ1-1, with a possible D match to TRBD1 (6 bases). The CDR3 length is 14 residues. Germline V lookup: CDR1 KGHSH, CDR2 LQKENI. The V end was cut by 3 bases, the J end by 0 bases, with 8 bases between. CDR3 nucleotides: TGTGCCAGCTCACCGCAGGGGATGAACACTGAAGCTTTCTTT. Amino acid sequence: CASSPQGMNTEAFF.

The J gene is TRBJ2-7, the V gene TRBV7-9; tentatively, D is TRBD2 (6 bases). V was pared by 3 bases and J by 3 bases, with 15 bases between. CDR3 size: 15 residues. The germline V gene encodes CDR1 SEHNR and CDR2 FQNEAQ (reference sequence). CDR3 residues: CASSLSGPGVYEQYF. The CDR3 nucleotides are TGTGCCAGCAGCTTGTCAGGGCCGGGGGTCTACGAGCAGTACTTC.

The gene calls are TRBV5-5 and TRBJ1-2, with 11 bases aligning to TRBD1. J was trimmed by 7 bases and V by 0 bases; bases with no gene match: 11. The CDR3 loop spans 17 amino acids. Germline V gene data show CDR1 as SGHKS and CDR2 as YYEKEE (reference sequence). The CDR3 coding sequence is TGTGCCAGCAGCTTGGGGGACAGGGGGGTCTTAGGTCCTGGCTACACCTTC. Its protein product is CASSLGDRGVLGPGYTF. Full variable domain (outside the CDR3, taken from reference TRBV5-5 and TRBJ1-2): DAGVTQSPTHLIKTRGQQVTLRCSPISGHKSVSWYQQVLGQGPQFIFQYYEKEERGRGNFPDRFSARQFPNYSSELNVNALLLGDSALYLCASSLGDRGVLGPGYTFGSGTRLTVV.

CDR3 in DNA: TGTGCCAGCAGCTTTGCTGCGGACAGGAGGAATTCACCCCTCCACTTT. Translating it yields CASSFAADRRNSPLHF. V gene TRBV7-6 combines with J gene TRBJ1-6; 7 nucleotides match TRBD1. CDR1 is SGHVS and CDR2 is FNYEAQ in the germline V gene. This CDR3 comprises 16 residues. Trimming took 3 bases from V and 7 from J; bases not matched to a gene: 9.

The V call is TRBV5-4, the J call TRBJ2-3; TRBD2 aligns across 11 bases. Trimming cost V 5 bases and J 4 bases; bases outside gene matches: 12. CDR1 and CDR2 from the germline V gene are SGHNT and YYREEE (reference sequence). The CDR3 runs 17 residues. CDR3 nucleotides: TGTGCCAGCAGATATTTAGCGGGGGGGCCTGGCGCAGATACGCAGTATTTT. As protein: CASRYLAGGPGADTQYF.

The chain has TRBV28 and TRBJ2-7, with 7 bases lining up with TRBD2. CDR3 length equals 15 residues. CDR1 and CDR2 from the germline V gene are MDHEN and SYDVKM. Trimming at V came to 7 bases and at J to 0 bases, leaving 9 bases not matched to a gene. The CDR3 spells CASILGGVPSYEQYF. The CDR3 DNA follows: TGTGCCAGCATCCTGGGGGGGGTGCCCTCCTACGAGCAGTACTTC.

The chain has TRBV2 and TRBJ1-3; possible D gene TRBD1, 5 bases. The germline V gene encodes CDR1 SNHLY and CDR2 FYNNEI. The CDR3 is 15 residues long. V lost 7 bases and J 0 bases, leaving 13 bases between the germline ends. The CDR3 region is CASTPDTSSGNTIYF. DNA of the CDR3: TGTGCCAGCACTCCGGACACGAGCTCTGGAAACACCATATATTTT.